The 18 T cell receptor beta chains below were found in one sample sequenced in a study of blood T cell repertoires in COVID-19. Sequenced by immunoSEQ multiplex PCR; TCRdb stores in-frame clones only, minus some. The sample contains roughly 160,000 clones, roughly 93% of which appear only once. Material for sequencing was peripheral blood. The source is a young man with acute or convalescent COVID-19.

The V call is TRBV3-1 (or the pseudogene TRBV3-2), the J call TRBJ2-2; weak D call: TRBD2 (5 bases). Germline V lookup: CDR1 LGHDT, CDR2 YNNKEL (reference sequence). V was shortened by 4 bases and J by 3 bases, with 12 bases between the two germline ends. The length of the CDR3 is 15 residues. CDR3 nucleotides: TGTGCCAGCAGCCTTCGTTTGAGGGACACCGGGGAGCTGTTTTTT. Translating gives CASSLRLRDTGELFF.

This clone was seen once. The DNA for the CDR3 is TGTGCCAGCTCACCTCTGGGACAGGGGGCGAGGAACATTCAGTACTTC. This gives the protein CASSPLGQGARNIQYF. The chain combines TRBV18 with TRBJ2-4, with 12 bases lining up with TRBD1. After removal of 3 bases from V and 7 bases from J, the junction contained 7 bases not matched to a gene. The length of the CDR3 is 16 residues. Germline V gives CDR1 KGHSH, CDR2 LQKENI. Full variable domain (missing parts from reference TRBV18 and TRBJ2-4): NAGVMQNPRHLVRRRGQEARLRCSPMKGHSHVYWYRQLPEEGLKFMVYLQKENIIDESGMPKERFSAEFPKEGPSILRIQQVVRGDSAAYFCASSPLGQGARNIQYFGAGTRLSVL.

V usage is TRBV2 and J usage is TRBJ1-6; maybe TRBD1 (6 bases). Germline V gives CDR1 SNHLY, CDR2 FYNNEI. This CDR3 is 13 amino acids long. V gave up 5 bases and J gave up 15 bases, with 17 bases separating them. The CDR3 coding sequence is TGTGCCAGCAGTAACATGGGGGCGAATCACCTCCACTTT. It encodes CASSNMGANHLHF.

V gene TRBV7-6 combines with J gene TRBJ2-5, with D maybe TRBD1 (5 bases). Trimming took off 2 bases at V and 0 bases at J, with 13 bases between the two ends. The CDR3 is 16 residues long. CDR1 SGHVS and CDR2 FNYEAQ come from the germline V gene. Written as DNA, the CDR3 is TGTGCCAGCAGCTTACCTCGGACACGGTACCAAGAGACCCAGTACTTC. This gives the protein CASSLPRTRYQETQYF.

V and J are TRBV5-4 and TRBJ2-4; TRBD1 matches at 7 bases. V shed 4 bases and J 4 bases; nucleotides not matched to a gene: 8. The length of the CDR3 is 15 residues. Looked up from germline, CDR1 is SGHNT and CDR2 is YYREEE (reference sequence). Here the CDR3 reads CASSPAGTDKNIQYF. The CDR3 DNA follows: TGTGCCAGCAGCCCGGCCGGGACAGATAAAAACATTCAGTACTTC.

The chain joins TRBV11-2 to TRBJ1-1, with TRBD1 identical over 7 bases. This CDR3 spans 15 amino acids. The V gene's germline CDR1 is SGHAT and CDR2 FQNNGV. After removal of 0 bases from V and 4 bases from J, the junction contained 5 bases not matched to a gene. CDR3 amino acids: CASSLDQGGSTEAFF. As DNA, the CDR3 is TGTGCCAGCAGCTTAGATCAGGGGGGTAGCACTGAAGCTTTCTTT.

DNA for the CDR3: TGTGCCTGGACGCCGGGACAGGGGAACACTGAAGCTTTCTTT. This encodes CAWTPGQGNTEAFF. This chain uses TRBV30 with TRBJ1-1; 9 bases align to TRBD1. The CDR3 spans 14 residues. Germline loops: CDR1 GTSNPN, CDR2 SVGIG (reference sequence). Trimming cost V 4 bases and J 1 base; bases outside gene matches: 4.

V is TRBV21-1 and J is TRBJ1-6. TRBV21-1 is noted as a pseudogene. The CDR3 runs 16 residues. For the CDR3, the DNA is TGTGCCAGCAGCGTAAGGGAGGGGCGGTTAGGTTCACCCCTCCACTTT. Amino acid sequence: CASSVREGRLGSPLHF.

The V and J genes are TRBV3-1 (or the pseudogene TRBV3-2) and TRBJ1-2; D is unclear. From germline, CDR1 is LGHDT and CDR2 YNNKEL (reference sequence). This CDR3 has 14 amino acids. Trimming removed 1 base from V and 0 bases from J, with 6 bases in between. The CDR3 is CASSQGYTNYGYTF. CDR3 in DNA: TGTGCCAGCAGCCAAGGGTACACTAACTATGGCTACACCTTC.

In this sample, this clone turned up a few times. V is TRBV25-1 and J is TRBJ1-1; weak D call: TRBD1 (5 bases). V was pared by 7 bases and J by 0 bases, with 9 bases between. Looked up from germline, CDR1 is MGHDK and CDR2 is SYGVNS. CDR3 length: 13 residues. The CDR3 reads CASMARVNTEAFF. The CDR3 bases are TGTGCCAGCATGGCCAGGGTGAACACTGAAGCTTTCTTT.

The V gene is TRBV5-1, the J gene TRBJ2-1, with 8 bases lining up with TRBD2. Germline loops: CDR1 SGHRS, CDR2 YFSETQ. Losses at the gene ends were 3 bases for V and 5 bases for J; bases not matched to a gene: 13. The CDR3 spans 17 residues. As DNA, the CDR3 is TGCGCCAGCAGCTGGGGGGTTGCGGGAGGAAGGGACAATGAGCAGTTCTTC. Its translation: CASSWGVAGGRDNEQFF.

The CDR3 nucleotides are TGTGCCAGCAGCCAAGATGGGTCCACTCCAATACGTTGGGTGGGGGCCGATACGCAGTATTTT. Its protein product is CASSQDGSTPIRWVGADTQYF. The chain recombines TRBV3-1 (or the pseudogene TRBV3-2) with TRBJ2-3; TRBD1 is a possible D gene (6 bases). V was trimmed by 0 bases and J by 6 bases, leaving 31 bases between them. The CDR3 is 21 amino acids. Per the germline V gene, CDR1 is LGHDT and CDR2 is YNNKEL (reference sequence).

The rearrangement joins TRBV19 to TRBJ1-1; D is perhaps TRBD1 (6 bases). V lost 2 bases, J lost 8 bases, and 15 bases lay in between. Germline assignment: CDR1 LNHDA and CDR2 SQIVND (reference sequence). The CDR3 runs to 14 residues. The CDR3: CASSITTDSEEAFF. CDR3 coding DNA: TGTGCCAGTAGTATAACCACGGACAGCGAAGAAGCTTTCTTT.

V and J are TRBV18 and TRBJ1-2; TRBD1 matches at 9 bases. The V segment lost 6 bases and the J segment 4 bases; nucleotides outside the gene matches: 12. This CDR3 comprises 16 residues. CDR1 is KGHSH and CDR2 is LQKENI in the germline V gene. The CDR3 loop is CASSASGTGTIYGYTF. CDR3 DNA: TGTGCCAGCTCGGCTTCCGGGACAGGGACAATCTATGGCTACACCTTC.

The rearrangement joins TRBV11-3 to TRBJ2-1; D is ambiguous. V was clipped by 0 bases and J by 8 bases, with 11 bases between them. Germline lookup yields CDR1 SGHNT and CDR2 YENEEA. The CDR3 runs to 14 residues. The CDR3 DNA reads TGTGCCAGCAGCTTAGAGCCAGAGGTCCATGAGCAGTTCTTC. It codes for CASSLEPEVHEQFF.

The rearrangement joins TRBV14 to TRBJ1-6; 7 nucleotides align to TRBD1. The CDR3 sequence is 15 residues long. The trim removed 4 bases at V and 8 bases at J, leaving 8 bases unmatched. Looked up from germline, CDR1 is SGHDN and CDR2 is FVKESK. CDR3 in amino acids: CASSRRRQGDSPLHF. The CDR3, as DNA: TGTGCCAGCAGCCGGAGGCGGCAGGGGGATTCACCCCTCCACTTT.

This clone was counted between two and nine times. The germline gene is not matched at one end of the junction; a read error may be the cause. The V gene is TRBV3-1 (or the pseudogene TRBV3-2), the J gene TRBJ2-7; perhaps TRBD2 as D (5 bases). The CDR3 length is 15 residues. Germline V lookup: CDR1 LGHDT, CDR2 YNNKEL (reference sequence). Here the CDR3 DNA reads TGTGCCAGCAGACAAGATCCTAGCCTGACCTACGAGCAGTACTTC. Translating it yields CASRQDPSLTYEQYF.

The CDR3 sequence: CASSRSGTRAYNEQFF. CDR3 nucleotide sequence: TGTGCCAGTAGTCGCTCCGGGACTAGGGCGTACAATGAGCAGTTCTTC. The rearrangement links TRBV19 to TRBJ2-1; TRBD2 matches 8 bases. J was trimmed by 4 bases and V by 5 bases; bases with no gene match: 10. CDR1 is LNHDA and CDR2 is SQIVND in the germline V gene (reference sequence). This CDR3 spans 16 amino acids. Filled out from reference TRBV19 and TRBJ2-1, the complete variable domain reads DGGITQSPKYLFRKEGQNVTLSCEQNLNHDAMYWYRQDPGQGLRLIYYSQIVNDFQKGDIAEGYSVSREKKESFPLTVTSAQKNPTAFYLCASSRSGTRAYNEQFFGPGTRLTVL.